Here is one T cell receptor (beta chain) with its context. V lost 4 bases, J lost 1 base, and 7 bases stayed unmatched. The germline gives CDR1 SGDLS, CDR2 YYNGEE. This CDR3 region has 15 residues. The sample comes from a study of blood T cell repertoires in COVID-19. Study summary: From T cells, B-cell-depleted T cells, or PBMCs came the material, which was cDNA or gDNA.

Only in-frame clones appear in the TCRdb table, and some are missing; sequencing was by immunoSEQ multiplex PCR. This sample yields about 200,000 clones, of which roughly 82% are seen a single time; about 6% belongs to the top ten. Recruitment covered some 25 US areas and drew participants whose ages spanned about 18 to 95 years. Grouping used clinical history reported by participants in a survey and questionnaire. This chain uses TRBV9 with TRBJ2-5, with 7 bases lining up with TRBD2. The sequencing sample was made of PBMCs or T cells enriched from blood (not recorded which). The sequence derives from a middle-aged man with acute COVID-19. CDR3 bases: TGTGCCAGCAGCTCGCCCGGGACTATCCAAGAGACCCAGTACTTC. As protein: CASSSPGTIQETQYF.